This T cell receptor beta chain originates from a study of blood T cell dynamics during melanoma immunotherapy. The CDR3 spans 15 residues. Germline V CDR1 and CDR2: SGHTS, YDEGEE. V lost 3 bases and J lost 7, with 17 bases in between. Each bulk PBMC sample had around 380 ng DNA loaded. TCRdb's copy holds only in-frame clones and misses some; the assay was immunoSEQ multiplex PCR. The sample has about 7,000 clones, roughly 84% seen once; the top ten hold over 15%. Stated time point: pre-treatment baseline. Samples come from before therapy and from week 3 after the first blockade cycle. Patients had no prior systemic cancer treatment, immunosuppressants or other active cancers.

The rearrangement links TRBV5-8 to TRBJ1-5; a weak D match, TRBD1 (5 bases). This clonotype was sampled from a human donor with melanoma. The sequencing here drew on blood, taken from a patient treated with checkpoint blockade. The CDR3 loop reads CASSSGDGAGQPQHF. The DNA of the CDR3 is TGTGCCAGCAGCTCAGGCGACGGGGCCGGGCAGCCCCAGCATTTT.